This TCR beta chain was observed in a study of blood T cell repertoires in COVID-19. Study-level information: The United States, Italy and Spain provided the acute and convalescent COVID-19 samples. Sample material is recorded as cDNA or gDNA derived from T cells, B-cell-depleted T cells, or PBMCs.

Trimming took 4 bases from V and 0 from J, leaving 10 bases between them. The CDR3 length is 15 residues. Germline loops: CDR1 SEHNR, CDR2 FQNEAQ (reference sequence). Methods used by the authors: Reference gene primers were amplified, and this amplification served to estimate nucleated cell counts. Method: immunoSEQ multiplex PCR; TCRdb's copy keeps in-frame clones and lacks some. That table furnishes V, J and clone size, whereas the DNA furnished D and trimming. The sample has just under 300,000 clones, more than 75% seen once. This chain links TRBV7-9 with TRBJ1-3, with D unclear. Sequencing was done on a sample of peripheral blood. This receptor was obtained from a man aged 65-85 years with acute or convalescent COVID-19. The CDR3: CASSSAGSSGNTIYF. The CDR3, as DNA: TGTGCCAGCAGCTCAGCCGGGTCCTCTGGAAACACCATATATTTT.